What follows are 27 T cell receptor beta chains derived from one specimen sequenced in a study of human T cells and chemical hapten exposure. TCRdb used MiXCR to reprocess the RACE reads, holding one entry per CDR3 protein. This sample has approximately 350,000 distinct CDR3 sequences, with around 7% found just once. Described time point: patch test 1, 2 weeks after DPC sensitization. Treatment defined: therapeutic diphenylcyclopropenone sensitization with weekly scalp DPC. The specimen was whole blood, collected in connection with sensitization to the hapten diphenylcyclopropenone (DPC). The receptors stem from a woman in her late teens or twenties with alopecia areata. Some clones in this sample may be carry-over from other donors' samples.

The chain links TRBV3-1 to TRBJ2-3; possibly TRBD2 for D (5 bases). Per the germline V gene, CDR1 is LGHDT and CDR2 is YNNKEL (reference sequence). This CDR3 spans 13 amino acids. Trimming shortened V by 1 base and J by 6 bases, and 8 bases separated the two germline ends. CDR3 coding DNA: TGTGCCAGCAGCCAAGTAGGAGGTGATACGCAGTATTTT. Protein product: CASSQVGGDTQYF.

This clonotype showed up many times. J is TRBJ2-7 and V is TRBV5-5; TRBD1 matches at 9 bases. This CDR3 contains 13 residues. Germline loops: CDR1 SGHKS, CDR2 YYEKEE (reference sequence). J gave up 2 bases and V 5 bases, and 2 bases lay outside the gene matches. DNA of the CDR3: TGTGCCAGCAGGGGACAGGGCCCCTACGAGCAGTACTTC. Translation: CASRGQGPYEQYF. Full variable domain (rest looked up from reference TRBV5-5 and TRBJ2-7): DAGVTQSPTHLIKTRGQQVTLRCSPISGHKSVSWYQQVLGQGPQFIFQYYEKEERGRGNFPDRFSARQFPNYSSELNVNALLLGDSALYLCASRGQGPYEQYFGPGTRLTVT.

The chain recombines TRBV11-2 with TRBJ2-1, with D uncertain. This CDR3 is 15 amino acids long. Germline CDR1 SGHAT, CDR2 FQNNGV. Deletions cut 0 bases from V and 0 bases from J, with 6 bases between. This chain's CDR3 is CASSLDRSSYNEQFF. In nucleotides, the CDR3 is TGTGCCAGCAGCTTAGATAGGAGCTCCTACAATGAGCAGTTCTTC. The full variable domain, completed using reference TRBV11-2 and TRBJ2-1, is EAGVAQSPRYKIIEKRQSVAFWCNPISGHATLYWYQQILGQGPKLLIQFQNNGVVDDSQLPKDRFSAERLKGVDSTLKIQPAKLEDSAVYLCASSLDRSSYNEQFFGPGTRLTVL.

V is TRBV12-3 or TRBV12-4 and J is TRBJ1-6; no clear D gene. The CDR3 loop spans 15 amino acids. V was cut by 7 bases and J by 9 bases, with 19 bases left in between. The CDR3 is CASIFRGGNSSPLHF. The CDR3 bases are TGTGCCAGCATCTTCCGGGGAGGGAATAGTTCACCCCTCCACTTT.

This chain connects TRBV19 to TRBJ1-5; the match to TRBD1 covers 7 bases. This CDR3 has 17 residues. Trimming at V came to 5 bases and at J to 0 bases, leaving 10 bases not matched to a gene. Germline V CDR1 and CDR2: LNHDA, SQIVND (reference sequence). CDR3 nucleotide sequence: TGTGCCAGTAGTTCCCCCTCGGGACAGATTAGCAATCAGCCCCAGCATTTT. This sequence encodes CASSSPSGQISNQPQHF.

Ten or more counts support this clonotype. The chain is built from TRBV7-9 and TRBJ1-4; D might be TRBD1 (5 bases). Germline V gene lookup returns CDR1 SEHNR and CDR2 FQNEAQ (reference sequence). Trimming pared 0 bases from V and 5 bases from J, leaving 7 bases between. The CDR3 runs 14 residues. CDR3 amino acids: CASSLASGNEKLFF. The CDR3 DNA reads TGTGCCAGCAGCTTAGCCTCAGGGAATGAAAAACTGTTTTTT.

This chain links TRBV6-5 with TRBJ1-5; D remains unclear. V was shortened by 6 bases and J by 0 bases, with 12 bases between the two germline ends. The CDR3 covers 15 residues. Germline V gene sequence: CDR1 MNHEY, CDR2 SVGAGI. CDR3 bases: TGTGCCAGCAGGGTCCTTCGAGGTAGCAATCAGCCCCAGCATTTT. This gives the protein CASRVLRGSNQPQHF.

V is TRBV7-2 and J is TRBJ2-5; 9 bases match TRBD2. Germline CDR1 is SGHTA and CDR2 is FQGNSA. Germline trimming cut 0 bases from V and 1 base from J; bases unmatched to any gene: 6. This CDR3 has 17 amino acids. CDR3 nucleotide sequence: TGTGCCAGCAGCTTAGCGAAGGGCGGGGGGGTCCAAGAGACCCAGTACTTC. Protein product: CASSLAKGGGVQETQYF.

The sample holds a few counts of this clonotype. The chain couples TRBV10-3 to TRBJ2-1; 8 nucleotides match TRBD1. CDR1 and CDR2 from the germline V gene are ENHRY and SYGVKD. V shed 6 bases, J shed 7 bases, and the junction held 5 bases outside the gene matches. The CDR3 consists of 13 residues. This chain's CDR3 is CAIRDRVVNEQFF. The DNA of the CDR3 is TGTGCCATCAGGGACAGGGTAGTAAATGAGCAGTTCTTC.

The rearrangement uses TRBV28 and TRBJ2-1; 11 nucleotides agree with TRBD2. CDR1 MDHEN and CDR2 SYDVKM come from the germline V gene. V was pared by 5 bases and J by 4 bases, with 13 bases of the junction left unmatched. This CDR3 has 18 residues. CDR3 DNA sequence: TGTGCCAGCAGTCCACGAATGATAGCGGGGGGGCGGTACAATGAGCAGTTCTTC. Residues: CASSPRMIAGGRYNEQFF.

This clonotype was seen many times. V usage is TRBV2 and J usage is TRBJ1-6; 7 bases fit TRBD1. Looked up from germline, CDR1 is SNHLY and CDR2 is FYNNEI. The CDR3 sequence is 15 residues long. V lost 7 bases to trimming and J lost 5 bases; unmatched junction nucleotides: 8. CDR3 DNA: TGTGCCAGCACCCGAGGACAGGTTCATAATTCACCCCTCCACTTT. It yields the protein CASTRGQVHNSPLHF. The full variable domain, in which reference TRBV2 and TRBJ1-6 provide the parts outside the CDR3, is EPEVTQTPSHQVTQMGQEVILRCVPISNHLYFYWYRQILGQKVEFLVSFYNNEISEKSEIFDDQFSVERPDGSNFTLKIRSTKLEDSAMYFCASTRGQVHNSPLHFGNGTRLTVT.

This chain uses TRBV27 with TRBJ1-6; D gene ambiguous. This CDR3 region has 15 residues. Trimming took off 7 bases at V and 6 bases at J, with 16 bases between the two ends. Per the germline V gene, CDR1 is MNHEY and CDR2 is SMNVEV (reference sequence). The CDR3 here is CASTLSRVGNSPLHF. The CDR3 DNA is TGTGCCAGCACCTTAAGTAGGGTGGGTAATTCACCCCTCCACTTT.

This clonotype was seen a handful of times. This chain links TRBV7-2 with TRBJ2-3, with TRBD2 matching 8 bases. Germline lookup yields CDR1 SGHTA and CDR2 FQGNSA. CDR3 length equals 16 residues. V was clipped by 0 bases and J by 2 bases; unmatched bases: 4. CDR3 protein: CASSLATSGPTDTQYF. CDR3 in DNA: TGTGCCAGCAGCTTAGCCACTAGCGGTCCCACAGATACGCAGTATTTT. Using reference TRBV7-2 and TRBJ2-3 for the parts outside the CDR3, the full variable domain is GAGVSQSPSNKVTEKGKDVELRCDPISGHTALYWYRQSLGQGLEFLIYFQGNSAPDKSGLPSDRFSAERTGGSVSTLTIQRTQQEDSAVYLCASSLATSGPTDTQYFGPGTRLTVL.

This clonotype was seen at least ten times. The chain recombines TRBV7-2 with TRBJ2-4, with D possibly matching TRBD2 (5 bases). Trimming left V 0 bases short and J 4 bases short, with 7 bases between. CDR3 size: 14 residues. Germline V lookup: CDR1 SGHTA, CDR2 FQGNSA. CDR3 sequence reads: CASSLASGKNIQYF. The CDR3 region has the DNA TGTGCCAGCAGCTTAGCGAGCGGAAAAAACATTCAGTACTTC.

This clonotype was observed a handful of times. The J gene is TRBJ2-7, the V gene TRBV11-2, with 9 bases lining up with TRBD2. CDR1 is SGHAT, CDR2 FQNNGV, per germline. The CDR3 length is 14 residues. V lost 4 bases and J lost 1; bases outside the gene matches: 2. This CDR3 reads CASSSLAGSYEQYF. The CDR3 DNA reads as TGTGCCAGCAGCTCCCTAGCGGGGTCCTACGAGCAGTACTTC.

Points on this clonotype: This may be a read error, as it is one base from a much larger clone. The chain links TRBV7-2 to TRBJ2-3; D is possibly TRBD1 (5 bases). The CDR3 is 14 residues long. Germline CDR1 reads SGHTA; CDR2 reads FQGNSA. The CDR3 reads CAGSLPQGADTQYF. The CDR3 DNA is TGTGCCGGCAGCTTACCGCAGGGCGCAGATACGCAGTATTTT. Based on the CDR3 plus reference TRBV7-2 and TRBJ2-3, the full variable domain is GAGVSQSPSNKVTEKGKDVELRCDPISGHTALYWYRQSLGQGLEFLIYFQGNSAPDKSGLPSDRFSAERTGGSVSTLTIQRTQQEDSAVYLCAGSLPQGADTQYFGPGTRLTVL.

This clonotype has at least ten counts. V gene TRBV12-3 or TRBV12-4 combines with J gene TRBJ2-3; maybe TRBD2 (6 bases). The CDR3 contains 17 residues. V lost 6 bases to trimming and J lost 0 bases, with 19 bases between them. The CDR3, as DNA: TGTGCCAGCAGCATTCTACCGGCTAGCGCTAGCACAGATACGCAGTATTTT. This codes for CASSILPASASTDTQYF.

This clonotype was recorded only once. The chain has TRBV6-2 or TRBV6-3 and TRBJ1-5; no firm D call. The CDR3 sequence is 18 residues long. CDR1 is MNHEY and CDR2 is SVGEGT in the germline V gene. V lost 0 bases, J lost 4 bases, and 19 bases lay in between. CDR3 sequence (DNA): TGTGCCAGCAGTTACTCGAGTTTTGTCCGAGCTAGGAATCAGCCCCAGCATTTT. Protein: CASSYSSFVRARNQPQHF.

In its sample, this clonotype was seen a few times. The CDR3: CASSGGAAGISYNEQFF. The CDR3 region has the DNA TGTGCCAGCAGCGGGGGAGCAGCGGGTATATCGTACAATGAGCAGTTCTTC. The V gene is TRBV27, the J gene TRBJ2-1; the D gene is possibly TRBD2 (6 bases). The ends were cut back, 6 bases at V and 4 bases at J, with 22 bases in the middle. Per germline, CDR1 MNHEY and CDR2 SMNVEV (reference sequence). CDR3 size: 17 residues.

This chain joins TRBV19 and TRBJ1-5, with a possible D match to TRBD1 (5 bases). Trimming removed 5 bases at V and 4 bases at J, with 12 bases between. Germline V CDR1 and CDR2: LNHDA, SQIVND (reference sequence). This CDR3 comprises 14 residues. The CDR3 is CASSDTGQNQPQHF. CDR3 nucleotide sequence: TGTGCCAGTAGTGATACAGGCCAAAATCAGCCCCAGCATTTT. Filled out from reference TRBV19 and TRBJ1-5, the complete variable domain reads DGGITQSPKYLFRKEGQNVTLSCEQNLNHDAMYWYRQDPGQGLRLIYYSQIVNDFQKGDIAEGYSVSREKKESFPLTVTSAQKNPTAFYLCASSDTGQNQPQHFGDGTRLSIL.

In nucleotides, the CDR3 is TGCGCCAGCAGCATACGCGGGGGGCGCTTGGGCGGGGAGCTGTTTTTT. The encoded protein is CASSIRGGRLGGELFF. The V and J genes are TRBV4-1 and TRBJ2-2; 8 bases are a match to TRBD2. The CDR3 contains 16 residues. The V gene's germline CDR1 is MGHRA and CDR2 YSYEKL. Trimming cost V 5 bases and J 7 bases; bases outside gene matches: 12.

This clonotype has only a few counts. This chain uses TRBV4-2 with TRBJ1-6; the match to TRBD1 covers 7 bases. This CDR3 contains 14 residues. CDR1 is LGHNA, CDR2 YNFKEQ, per germline. V lost 10 bases, J lost 9 bases, and 12 bases stayed unmatched. The CDR3 sequence: CATQGFSASSPLHF. The CDR3 DNA reads TGTGCCACACAGGGGTTTTCTGCGAGTTCACCCCTCCACTTT.

This rearrangement joins TRBV12-3 or TRBV12-4 to TRBJ1-5; a weak D match, TRBD1 (5 bases). V was clipped by 2 bases and J by 6 bases, with 11 bases between them. This CDR3 region has 14 residues. This CDR3 is CASSLRGGGQPQHF. CDR3 bases: TGTGCCAGCAGTTTACGCGGGGGGGGTCAGCCCCAGCATTTT.

This clonotype was observed a few times. This rearrangement joins TRBV13 to TRBJ2-3; 9 nucleotides match TRBD2. The germline V gene has CDR1 PRHDT and CDR2 FYEKMQ (reference sequence). With 5 bases clipped from V and 5 bases from J, the junction kept 20 bases outside the gene matches. The CDR3 runs to 19 residues. CDR3 region: CASSVRTTLGTSRKDTQYF. Here the CDR3 DNA reads TGTGCCAGCAGCGTACGGACCACATTAGGGACTAGCAGGAAAGATACGCAGTATTTT.

This clonotype was detected only a few times. The gene calls are TRBV16 and TRBJ1-4; D gene unclear. The germline V and J ends were trimmed by 2 bases and 5 bases, with 12 bases remaining between them. The CDR3 contains 15 residues. From germline, CDR1 is KGHSY and CDR2 FQNENV. CDR3 sequence reads: CASSQIQPTNEKLFF. For the CDR3, the DNA is TGTGCCAGCAGCCAAATTCAACCTACGAATGAAAAACTGTTTTTT. Supplemented by reference TRBV16 and TRBJ1-4, the full variable domain reads GEEVAQTPKHLVRGEGQKAKLYCAPIKGHSYVFWYQQVLKNEFKFLISFQNENVFDETGMPKERFSAKCLPNSPCSLEIQATKLEDSAVYFCASSQIQPTNEKLFFGSGTQLSVL.

This clonotype came up many times. V is TRBV20-1 and J is TRBJ2-3, with D possibly TRBD2 on 7 matching bases. The V end lost 5 bases, the J end lost 0 bases, and 12 bases lay between the germline ends. The length of the CDR3 is 14 residues. Germline CDR1 reads DFQATT; CDR2 reads SNEGSKA (reference sequence). The CDR3 DNA follows: TGCAGTGCTCGGGGGGCAGGAAGCACAGATACGCAGTATTTT. It codes for CSARGAGSTDTQYF.

The table lists this clonotype with many counts. V gene TRBV27 combines with J gene TRBJ2-1, with TRBD2 matching 10 bases. The CDR3 runs 16 residues. Trimming cost V 5 bases and J 1 base; bases outside gene matches: 5. Germline CDR1 is MNHEY and CDR2 is SMNVEV (reference sequence). The CDR3 sequence: CASSSGGATSYNEQFF. The CDR3 DNA follows: TGTGCCAGCAGTAGCGGGGGGGCGACTTCCTACAATGAGCAGTTCTTC.